Each of the 6 T cell receptor beta chains below was sequenced from the same sample in a study of early T cells in non-severe SARS-CoV-2 infection. TCRdb passed the 5' RACE reads through MiXCR, listing each CDR3 protein once. Of approximately 63,000 distinct CDR3 sequences in the sample, approximately 6.1% are singletons; the top ten hold approximately 3.6%. The source material was whole blood, sampled at baseline. These receptors all come from an adult who was a healthcare worker with PCR-confirmed SARS-CoV-2 infection or an uninfected control (not recorded which).

This clonotype was recorded many times. The rearrangement joins TRBV29-1 to TRBJ2-5; the D is unclear. Germline V gene lookup returns CDR1 SQVTM and CDR2 ANQGSEA. Trimming removed 7 bases from V and 4 bases from J, with 7 bases in between. The CDR3 consists of 10 residues. The CDR3 DNA reads as TGCAGCGCCCTCCGAGAGACCCAGTACTTC. This codes for CSALRETQYF.

This clonotype was found many times. The rearrangement links TRBV6-7 to TRBJ1-5; 8 positions match TRBD1. TRBV6-7 is an open reading frame whose function is uncertain. This CDR3 comprises 16 residues. V shed 0 bases, J shed 7 bases, and the junction held 8 bases outside the gene matches. Written as DNA, the CDR3 is TGTGCCAGCAGTTACTCGGACAGGGCCTTGGTCCAGCCCCAGCATTTT. This translates into CASSYSDRALVQPQHF.

This clonotype appeared a few times. The chain is built from TRBV27 and TRBJ1-5; 10 bases match TRBD1. The ends lost 5 bases at V and 2 bases at J; junction bases unmatched: 3. This CDR3 spans 15 amino acids. In germline, CDR1 is MNHEY, CDR2 SMNVEV (reference sequence). The CDR3 sequence: CASSRQGAGNQPQHF. The CDR3 nucleotides read TGTGCCAGCAGTCGACAGGGGGCTGGCAATCAGCCCCAGCATTTT.

This clonotype was picked up a small number of times. This chain uses TRBV7-9 with TRBJ2-7, with 7 bases fitting TRBD2. Germline V gives CDR1 SEHNR, CDR2 FQNEAQ (reference sequence). CDR3 length equals 11 residues. The trim removed 6 bases at V and 7 bases at J, leaving 3 bases unmatched. The CDR3 DNA reads as TGTGCCAGCAGTCAAGCGGGGGAGCAGTACTTC. It encodes CASSQAGEQYF. Filled out from reference TRBV7-9 and TRBJ2-7, the complete variable domain reads DTGVSQNPRHKITKRGQNVTFRCDPISEHNRLYWYRQTLGQGPEFLTYFQNEAQLEKSRLLSDRFSAERPKGSFSTLEIQRTEQGDSAMYLCASSQAGEQYFGPGTRLTVT.

This clonotype occurred many times. This rearrangement joins TRBV30 to TRBJ2-1, with D possibly TRBD2 on 5 matching bases. The germline CDR1 and CDR2 sequences are GTSNPN and SVGIG (reference sequence). This CDR3 is 15 amino acids long. The V end was cut by 5 bases, the J end by 0 bases, with 14 bases between. This CDR3 reads CAWSVLERSYNEQFF. Written as DNA, the CDR3 is TGTGCCTGGTCGGTACTAGAACGCTCCTACAATGAGCAGTTCTTC.

This clonotype has at least ten counts. V usage is TRBV7-8 and J usage is TRBJ1-1; 9 bases map to TRBD1. This CDR3 has 17 amino acids. The junction had 11 bases not matched to a gene; V was cut back by 6 bases and J by 0 bases. The germline CDR1 and CDR2 sequences are SGHVS and FQNEAQ. CDR3 in amino acids: CASRPMGTGFMNTEAFF. The CDR3 DNA sequence: TGTGCCAGCAGGCCCATGGGGACAGGGTTCATGAACACTGAAGCTTTCTTT.